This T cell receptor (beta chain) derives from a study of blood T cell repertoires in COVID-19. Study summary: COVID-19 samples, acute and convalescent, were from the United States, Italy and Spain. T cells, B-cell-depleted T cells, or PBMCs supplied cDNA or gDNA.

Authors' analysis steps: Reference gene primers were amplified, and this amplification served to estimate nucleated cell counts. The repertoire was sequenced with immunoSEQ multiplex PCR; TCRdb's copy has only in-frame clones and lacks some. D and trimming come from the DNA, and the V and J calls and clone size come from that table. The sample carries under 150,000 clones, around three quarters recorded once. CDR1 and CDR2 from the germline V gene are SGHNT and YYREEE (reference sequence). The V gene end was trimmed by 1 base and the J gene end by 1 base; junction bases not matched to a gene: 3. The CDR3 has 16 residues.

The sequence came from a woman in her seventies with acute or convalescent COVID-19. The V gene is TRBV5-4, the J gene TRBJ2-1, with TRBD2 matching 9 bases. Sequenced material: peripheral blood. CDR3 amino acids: CASSLRRGGSYNEQFF. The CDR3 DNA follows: TGTGCCAGCAGCTTGAGGCGGGGGGGATCCTACAATGAGCAGTTCTTC. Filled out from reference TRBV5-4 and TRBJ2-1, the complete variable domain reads ETGVTQSPTHLIKTRGQQVTLRCSSQSGHNTVSWYQQALGQGPQFIFQYYREEENGRGNFPPRFSGLQFPNYSSELNVNALELDDSALYLCASSLRRGGSYNEQFFGPGTRLTVL.